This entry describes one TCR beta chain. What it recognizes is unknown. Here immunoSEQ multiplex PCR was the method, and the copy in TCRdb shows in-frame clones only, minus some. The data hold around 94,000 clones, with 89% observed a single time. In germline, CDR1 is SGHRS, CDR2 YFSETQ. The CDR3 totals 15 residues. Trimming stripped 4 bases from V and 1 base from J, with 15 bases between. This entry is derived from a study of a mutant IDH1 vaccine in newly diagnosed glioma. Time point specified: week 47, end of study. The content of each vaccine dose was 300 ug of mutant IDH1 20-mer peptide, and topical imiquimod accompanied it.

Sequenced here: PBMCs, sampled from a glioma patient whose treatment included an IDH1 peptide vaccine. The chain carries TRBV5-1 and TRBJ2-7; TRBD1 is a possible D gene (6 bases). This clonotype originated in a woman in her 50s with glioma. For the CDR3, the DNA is TGCGCCAGCAGCCGCTCCGGGACACCTTCCTACGAGCAGTACTTC. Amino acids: CASSRSGTPSYEQYF.